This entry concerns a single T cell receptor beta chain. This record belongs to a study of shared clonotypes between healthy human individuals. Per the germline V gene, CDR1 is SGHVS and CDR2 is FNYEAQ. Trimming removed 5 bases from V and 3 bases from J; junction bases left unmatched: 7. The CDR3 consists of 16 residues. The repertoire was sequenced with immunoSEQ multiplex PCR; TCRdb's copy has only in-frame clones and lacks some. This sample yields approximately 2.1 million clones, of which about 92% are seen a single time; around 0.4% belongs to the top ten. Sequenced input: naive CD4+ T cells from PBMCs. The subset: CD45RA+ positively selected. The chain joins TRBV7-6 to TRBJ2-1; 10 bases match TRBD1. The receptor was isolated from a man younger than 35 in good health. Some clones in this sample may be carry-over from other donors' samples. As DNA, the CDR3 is TGTGCCAGCAGCAATTACCGGGACAGGGGCTACAATGAGCAGTTCTTC. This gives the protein CASSNYRDRGYNEQFF.